These 24 T cell receptor beta chains were all obtained from the same sample, sequenced in a study of shared clonotypes between healthy human individuals (dated by TCRdb to between 2020 and 2021). The library came from the immunoSEQ multiplex PCR assay. Not all clones reach the TCRdb copy of this immuneACCESS table, which keeps in-frame sequences only. Checked studies attribute under half of the gap to unresolved V genes and leave the rest unexplained. The sample table records 1,500,000 or so clones; roughly 97% of these occur just once. Approximately 1% of the sample comes from the top ten. Input material: naive CD4+ T cells sorted from blood. Taken with the paper, the label for cell subset or site translates to: CD45RA+ positively selected. The source of these receptors is a man aged 30 to 39 in good health.

In DNA, the CDR3 is TGTGCCAGCAGTGGGACAGGGTACACCGGGGAGCTGTTTTTT. It encodes CASSGTGYTGELFF. The rearrangement uses TRBV6-1 and TRBJ2-2, with 8 bases matching TRBD1. CDR3 size: 14 residues. Looked up from germline, CDR1 is MNHNS and CDR2 is SASEGT. The trim removed 4 bases at V and 3 bases at J, leaving 1 base unmatched.

The chain has TRBV28 and TRBJ2-3, with D perhaps assigned TRBD1 or TRBD2 (6 bases each). The CDR3 has 15 amino acids. Germline assignment: CDR1 MDHEN and CDR2 SYDVKM. V lost 6 bases to trimming and J lost 5 bases, with 18 bases between them. The CDR3 sequence: CASRVGGLNLDTQYF. The CDR3 DNA reads as TGTGCCAGCAGGGTAGGGGGACTCAACCTAGATACGCAGTATTTT.

To note about this clone: The junction differs from germline at one of its ends, possibly a read error. The V and J genes are TRBV5-1 and TRBJ2-7; 9 bases align to TRBD1. The length of the CDR3 is 15 residues. Germline V gene data show CDR1 as SGHRS and CDR2 as YFSETQ. CDR3 protein: CASSLGQGTSYEQYF. The CDR3 DNA reads TGCGCCAGCAGTTTGGGACAGGGAACGTCCTACGAGCAGTACTTC.

The chain employs TRBV27 and TRBJ2-5; 7 bases match TRBD1. Losses at the gene ends were 6 bases for V and 4 bases for J; bases not matched to a gene: 8. The CDR3 is made up of 14 amino acids. From germline, CDR1 is MNHEY and CDR2 SMNVEV (reference sequence). The CDR3 nucleotides are TGTGCCAGCAGCGAGGACAGGTATCGAGAGACCCAGTACTTC. Protein: CASSEDRYRETQYF.

The chain joins TRBV6-4 to TRBJ2-1; TRBD2 matches 10 bases. The junction had 2 bases not matched to a gene; V was cut back by 2 bases and J by 4 bases. Looked up from germline, CDR1 is MRHNA and CDR2 is SNTAGT. The CDR3 is 15 amino acids. The chain's CDR3 is CASSDGLAAYNEQFF. Written as DNA, the CDR3 is TGTGCCAGCAGTGACGGACTAGCGGCTTACAATGAGCAGTTCTTC.

The V call is TRBV5-5, the J call TRBJ2-5; 7 bases are a match to TRBD2. Per the germline V gene, CDR1 is SGHKS and CDR2 is YYEKEE (reference sequence). The CDR3 sequence is 15 residues long. The V gene end was trimmed by 4 bases and the J gene end by 10 bases; junction bases not matched to a gene: 16. The CDR3, as DNA: TGTGCCAGCAGCGCACAGACCGGGACCCGGGGGGACCAGTACTTC. Translated, it gives CASSAQTGTRGDQYF.

The chain is built from TRBV5-4 and TRBJ2-7; 7 nucleotides align to TRBD1. Germline-derived CDR1 and CDR2 are SGHNT and YYREEE (reference sequence). CDR3 length equals 16 residues. The V segment lost 2 bases and the J segment 5 bases; nucleotides outside the gene matches: 13. CDR3 DNA sequence: TGTGCCAGCAGCTTCGCCGGACAGGTAAAACGCAACGAGCAGTACTTC. Residues: CASSFAGQVKRNEQYF. The complete variable domain, with remaining parts taken from reference TRBV5-4 and TRBJ2-7, reads ETGVTQSPTHLIKTRGQQVTLRCSSQSGHNTVSWYQQALGQGPQFIFQYYREEENGRGNFPPRFSGLQFPNYSSELNVNALELDDSALYLCASSFAGQVKRNEQYFGPGTRLTVT.

The V and J genes are TRBV18 and TRBJ2-1; 8 nucleotides match TRBD2. This CDR3 comprises 17 residues. The trim removed 1 base at V and 4 bases at J, leaving 9 bases unmatched. Germline CDR1 and CDR2: KGHSH and LQKENI. The CDR3 here is CASSPQLGTRAYNEQFF. The CDR3 DNA reads TGTGCCAGCTCACCACAATTAGGGACTAGGGCATACAATGAGCAGTTCTTC.

The chain couples TRBV6-5 to TRBJ2-7; 8 bases are shared with TRBD1. V was pared by 2 bases and J by 1 base, with 7 bases of the junction left unmatched. Germline V gives CDR1 MNHEY, CDR2 SVGAGI. This CDR3 region has 16 residues. The CDR3 DNA reads as TGTGCCAGCAGTTACACTCAGGGGGCTGCTTCCTACGAGCAGTACTTC. It translates to CASSYTQGAASYEQYF.

The rearrangement links TRBV7-3 to TRBJ1-2, with D tentatively TRBD1 (5 bases). V was cut by 1 base and J by 8 bases, with 17 bases left in between. There are 15 residues in the CDR3. Germline-derived CDR1 and CDR2 are SGHTA and FQGTGA. CDR3 loop: CASSLIAGDEGGYTF. The CDR3 DNA reads as TGTGCCAGCAGCTTAATCGCAGGCGACGAGGGGGGCTACACCTTC.

This rearrangement joins TRBV5-1 to TRBJ1-1, with no clear D. The CDR3 contains 14 residues. V was pared by 4 bases and J by 0 bases, with 10 bases between. Germline V gives CDR1 SGHRS, CDR2 YFSETQ. CDR3 sequence (DNA): TGCGCCAGCAGCATTACAGCGATGAACACTGAAGCTTTCTTT. Protein product: CASSITAMNTEAFF.

The chain carries TRBV5-3 and TRBJ2-5, with TRBD2 identical over 12 bases. Being an ORF, TRBV5-3 has a function that is uncertain. With V trimmed by 7 bases and J by 0 bases, 7 bases remained unmatched. The CDR3 spans 16 residues. This chain's CDR3 is CARPSSGGGYQETQYF. For the CDR3, the DNA is TGTGCCAGACCCTCTAGCGGGGGGGGATACCAAGAGACCCAGTACTTC.

This clone turned up a few times. The rearrangement uses TRBV4-3 and TRBJ1-5; TRBD1 is a possible D gene (6 bases). The CDR3 runs to 14 residues. Germline V gene data show CDR1 as LGHNA and CDR2 as YSLEER. V was shortened by 1 base and J by 9 bases, with 13 bases between the two germline ends. The CDR3 DNA follows: TGCGCCAGCAGCCAAGGGACAGTCGTAGGGCCCCAGCATTTT. It yields the protein CASSQGTVVGPQHF.

The chain combines TRBV19 with TRBJ2-1; D not certain. CDR3 length: 14 amino acids. From germline, CDR1 is LNHDA and CDR2 SQIVND (reference sequence). V lost 1 base, J lost 8 bases, and 12 bases lay in between. This CDR3 is CASSIAQPRDEQFF. CDR3 DNA sequence: TGTGCCAGTAGTATAGCTCAACCTCGGGATGAGCAGTTCTTC.

The chain recombines TRBV6-5 with TRBJ2-2; perhaps TRBD2 as D (5 bases). The germline V gene encodes CDR1 MNHEY and CDR2 SVGAGI. This CDR3 comprises 15 residues. V lost 3 bases and J 5 bases, leaving 13 bases between the germline ends. The CDR3 reads CASSYSVGGTGELFF. The CDR3, as DNA: TGTGCCAGCAGTTATAGCGTTGGAGGTACCGGGGAGCTGTTTTTT.

This chain links TRBV27 with TRBJ2-5; a possible D gene is TRBD2 (5 bases). Trimming took 4 bases from V and 2 from J, leaving 17 bases between them. The CDR3 covers 16 residues. Germline CDR1 is MNHEY and CDR2 is SMNVEV (reference sequence). CDR3 nucleotides: TGTGCCAGCAGTTCTATCACCTCGCGGGCGCAAGAGACCCAGTACTTC. This encodes CASSSITSRAQETQYF.

In DNA form, the CDR3 reads TGCGCCAGCGCCCGGGGACTATTCACAGATACGCAGTATTTT. It yields the protein CASARGLFTDTQYF. This chain uses TRBV10-1 with TRBJ2-3, with 7 bases that match TRBD2. The CDR3 extends over 14 amino acids. The V gene's germline CDR1 is WNHNN and CDR2 SYGVQD (reference sequence). The junction had 7 bases not matched to a gene; V was cut back by 8 bases and J by 2 bases.

V and J are TRBV27 and TRBJ2-3, with TRBD2 identical over 7 bases. V was pared by 0 bases and J by 5 bases, with 5 bases of the junction left unmatched. The CDR3 length is 15 residues. Germline CDR1 reads MNHEY; CDR2 reads SMNVEV (reference sequence). CDR3 in DNA: TGTGCCAGCAGTTTATCGGTTGCGGGAGTAGATACGCAGTATTTT. It yields the protein CASSLSVAGVDTQYF.

The chain employs TRBV27 and TRBJ1-5; D is possibly TRBD1 (6 bases). CDR3 length: 14 residues. Germline CDR1 and CDR2: MNHEY and SMNVEV (reference sequence). V lost 2 bases to trimming and J lost 3 bases, with 8 bases between them. The CDR3: CASSLAGDNQPQHF. CDR3 nucleotide sequence: TGTGCCAGCAGTTTAGCAGGGGACAATCAGCCCCAGCATTTT.

The chain joins TRBV5-4 to TRBJ1-1; 7 bases are a match to TRBD1. Unmatched junction bases numbered 3, after V lost 4 bases and J lost 0 bases. The CDR3 is made up of 14 amino acids. The V gene's germline CDR1 is SGHNT and CDR2 YYREEE (reference sequence). The CDR3 protein is CASSVGQMNTEAFF. The CDR3 nucleotides read TGTGCCAGCAGCGTGGGACAGATGAACACTGAAGCTTTCTTT.

This chain connects TRBV5-4 to TRBJ2-3; D remains unclear. Germline V gene lookup returns CDR1 SGHNT and CDR2 YYREEE (reference sequence). Trimming left V 4 bases short and J 7 bases short, with 10 bases between. The CDR3 loop spans 12 amino acids. CDR3 coding DNA: TGTGCCAGCAGCCCCGACATTTATACGCAGTATTTT. Its translation: CASSPDIYTQYF.

The chain uses TRBV19 and TRBJ2-1; 12 bases agree with TRBD1. The CDR3 has 14 residues. Germline CDR1 is LNHDA and CDR2 is SQIVND (reference sequence). Germline trimming cut 8 bases from V and 8 bases from J; bases unmatched to any gene: 7. The CDR3, as DNA: TGTGCCAGTTCCGGGACAGGGGGCTGGGATGAGCAGTTCTTC. This translates into CASSGTGGWDEQFF.

The rearrangement joins TRBV30 to TRBJ2-5, with a tentative D call TRBD2 (6 bases). Trimming removed 3 bases at V and 2 bases at J, with 22 bases between. This CDR3 has 17 amino acids. Germline loops: CDR1 GTSNPN, CDR2 SVGIG (reference sequence). CDR3 loop: CAWRGAGTPFRQETQYF. The CDR3 DNA reads as TGTGCCTGGAGGGGCGCCGGGACTCCCTTCCGGCAAGAGACCCAGTACTTC. Full variable domain (remainder filled in from reference TRBV30 and TRBJ2-5): SQTIHQWPATLVQPVGSPLSLECTVEGTSNPNLYWYRQAAGRGLQLLFYSVGIGQISSEVPQNLSASRPQDRQFILSSKKLLLSDSGFYLCAWRGAGTPFRQETQYFGPGTRLLVL.

The chain employs TRBV5-4 and TRBJ2-7; 14 bases agree with TRBD2. Germline CDR1 reads SGHNT; CDR2 reads YYREEE (reference sequence). CDR3 length: 18 residues. The ends lost 6 bases at V and 0 bases at J; junction bases unmatched: 11. The CDR3 region is CASNSGLAGEGASYEQYF. As DNA, the CDR3 is TGTGCCAGCAACTCGGGACTAGCGGGAGAAGGAGCCTCCTACGAGCAGTACTTC.